These 22 T cell receptor beta chains came from one sample sequenced in a study of T cell changes during pregnancy in multiple sclerosis. Here immunoSEQ multiplex PCR was the method, and the copy in TCRdb shows in-frame clones only, minus some. The table shows about 47,000 clones, with about 90% occurring only once. This specimen was peripheral blood, taken in the first trimester of pregnancy. The receptors shown here come from a female donor with multiple sclerosis, enrolled in a pregnancy study.

This clone is a singleton in its sample. This chain connects TRBV2 to TRBJ2-1; D possibly corresponds to TRBD2 (5 bases). The ends were cut back, 1 base at V and 10 bases at J, with 8 bases in the middle. In germline, CDR1 is SNHLY, CDR2 FYNNEI. The CDR3 covers 12 residues. CDR3 amino acids: CASSEGLAEQFF. CDR3 coding DNA: TGTGCCAGCAGTGAAGGGCTAGCCGAGCAGTTCTTC.

The chain combines TRBV6-6 with TRBJ1-2, with a possible D match to TRBD1 (6 bases). Germline V gene sequence: CDR1 MNHNY, CDR2 SVGAGI (reference sequence). The CDR3 is 13 amino acids. Trimming left V 6 bases short and J 5 bases short, with 13 bases between. CDR3: CASSNDRLYGYTF. CDR3 in DNA: TGTGCCAGCAGCAACGACAGGCTATATGGCTACACCTTC.

The chain combines TRBV7-3 with TRBJ2-3; D unresolved. CDR1 and CDR2 from the germline V gene are SGHTA and FQGTGA. This CDR3 is built from 13 residues. V was cut by 4 bases and J by 3 bases, with 8 bases left in between. DNA for the CDR3: TGTGCCAGCAGCTCCCTCGTAACAGATACGCAGTATTTT. Encoded protein: CASSSLVTDTQYF. The full variable domain, in which reference TRBV7-3 and TRBJ2-3 provide the parts outside the CDR3, is GAGVSQTPSNKVTEKGKYVELRCDPISGHTALYWYRQSLGQGPEFLIYFQGTGAADDSGLPNDRFFAVRPEGSVSTLKIQRTERGDSAVYLCASSSLVTDTQYFGPGTRLTVL.

This chain links TRBV6-7 with TRBJ2-5; no clear D gene. TRBV6-7 is treated as an ORF (open reading frame) with a function not yet certain. The germline V and J ends were trimmed by 8 bases and 0 bases, with 13 bases remaining between them. The CDR3 covers 14 residues. As DNA, the CDR3 is TGTGCCAGCTCTCCGAGGCTGAACCAAGAGACCCAGTACTTC. Its protein product is CASSPRLNQETQYF.

CDR3 sequence reads: CASSRRTGDGTGELFF. The CDR3 region has the DNA TGTGCCAGCAGCCGACGGACAGGGGATGGGACCGGGGAGCTGTTTTTT. This chain uses TRBV7-6 with TRBJ2-2; 9 nucleotides align to TRBD1. Germline V gene sequence: CDR1 SGHVS, CDR2 FNYEAQ. With V trimmed by 5 bases and J by 5 bases, 9 bases remained unmatched. The CDR3 runs 16 residues.

The V gene is TRBV6-6, the J gene TRBJ2-7, with a possible D match to TRBD2 (5 bases). This CDR3 region has 14 residues. V lost 2 bases and J 1 base, leaving 9 bases between the germline ends. Germline V gives CDR1 MNHNY, CDR2 SVGAGI (reference sequence). DNA of the CDR3: TGTGCCAGCAGTTACGAGGGCGGTTCCTACGAGCAGTACTTC. Protein sequence: CASSYEGGSYEQYF.

The V gene is TRBV7-3, the J gene TRBJ2-2; weak D call: TRBD2 (6 bases). CDR1 is SGHTA, CDR2 FQGTGA, per germline. The V gene lost 4 bases and the J gene lost 5 bases, with 8 bases spanning the gap. The CDR3 covers 13 residues. For the CDR3, the DNA is TGTGCCAGCAGCTCCGGGGGTACCGGGGAGCTGTTTTTT. Amino acid sequence: CASSSGGTGELFF.

The J gene is TRBJ1-3, the V gene TRBV28; 8 positions match TRBD1. The V segment lost 2 bases and the J segment 2 bases; nucleotides outside the gene matches: 5. The germline CDR1 and CDR2 sequences are MDHEN and SYDVKM. The CDR3 is made up of 16 amino acids. DNA for the CDR3: TGTGCCAGCAGTTTAGCCGACAGGGGAGCTGGAAACACCATATATTTT. Its translation: CASSLADRGAGNTIYF. The full variable domain, rest sourced from reference TRBV28 and TRBJ1-3, is DVKVTQSSRYLVKRTGEKVFLECVQDMDHENMFWYRQDPGLGLRLIYFSYDVKMKEKGDIPEGYSVSREKKERFSLILESASTNQTSMYLCASSLADRGAGNTIYFGEGSWLTVV.

The chain employs TRBV29-1 and TRBJ2-7; 8 nucleotides agree with TRBD2. Germline V CDR1 and CDR2: SQVTM, ANQGSEA. The CDR3 is 15 amino acids. V trimming: 0 bases; J trimming: 3 bases; junction bases outside the gene matches: 7. CDR3 nucleotides: TGCAGCGTTGAAGATCTCATAGCGGGGAACTACGAGCAGTACTTC. Protein sequence: CSVEDLIAGNYEQYF.

The chain links TRBV7-9 to TRBJ1-1, with 10 positions matching TRBD1. The ends lost 1 base at V and 4 bases at J; junction bases unmatched: 6. This CDR3 has 16 amino acids. CDR1 is SEHNR, CDR2 FQNEAQ, per germline (reference sequence). CDR3 loop: CASSLGRGTGATEAFF. The CDR3 DNA reads TGTGCCAGCAGCTTAGGGCGGGGGACAGGGGCCACTGAAGCTTTCTTT.

The gene calls are TRBV6-5 and TRBJ2-7; 11 bases are a match to TRBD1. The V and J ends lost 0 bases and 3 bases, in that order; junction bases with no gene match: 1. Germline lookup yields CDR1 MNHEY and CDR2 SVGAGI. The CDR3 spans 15 residues. CDR3 nucleotide sequence: TGTGCCAGCAGTTACTCCGGGACAGGGGGCTACGAGCAGTACTTC. Residues: CASSYSGTGGYEQYF.

This clone occurred a few times. The chain links TRBV5-1 to TRBJ1-5, with D hard to call. CDR3 length: 14 residues. From germline, CDR1 is SGHRS and CDR2 YFSETQ. Trimming took off 0 bases at V and 6 bases at J, with 10 bases between the two ends. The CDR3 spells CASSLGEWGQPQHF. The CDR3 bases are TGCGCCAGCAGCTTGGGGGAGTGGGGTCAGCCCCAGCATTTT.

This sequence joins TRBV7-6 and TRBJ2-5; a possible D gene is TRBD1 (6 bases). Trimming took off 5 bases at V and 1 base at J, with 14 bases between the two ends. CDR1 SGHVS and CDR2 FNYEAQ come from the germline V gene. The CDR3 totals 15 residues. The CDR3 nucleotides read TGTGCCAGCAGCCGCTGGACAGCGTGCCAAGAGACCCAGTACTTC. It codes for CASSRWTACQETQYF.

The chain combines TRBV30 with TRBJ2-7, with 11 positions matching TRBD2. Germline V CDR1 and CDR2: GTSNPN, SVGIG (reference sequence). V lost 6 bases to trimming and J lost 4 bases; unmatched junction nucleotides: 11. This CDR3 spans 15 amino acids. CDR3 bases: TGTGCCTGTCTTAGCGGGGGGGCTTCTCGGTACGAGCAGTACTTC. Its protein product is CACLSGGASRYEQYF. The full variable domain, completed using reference TRBV30 and TRBJ2-7, is SQTIHQWPATLVQPVGSPLSLECTVEGTSNPNLYWYRQAAGRGLQLLFYSVGIGQISSEVPQNLSASRPQDRQFILSSKKLLLSDSGFYLCACLSGGASRYEQYFGPGTRLTVT.

The chain employs TRBV10-2 and TRBJ2-2; D is unclear. The V and J ends lost 2 bases and 7 bases respectively, with 5 bases between them. Germline V CDR1 and CDR2: WSHSY, SAAADI. The length of the CDR3 is 12 residues. Written as DNA, the CDR3 is TGCGCCAGCAGTGAGCAGTTCGGGGAGCTGTTTTTT. Its protein is CASSEQFGELFF.

This clone has a single count. The chain links TRBV6-1 to TRBJ2-7; D call uncertain. The ends were cut back, 3 bases at V and 0 bases at J, with 12 bases in the middle. Germline-derived CDR1 and CDR2 are MNHNS and SASEGT. This CDR3 region has 15 residues. The CDR3 region has the DNA TGTGCCAGCAGTGAGAAACCGGAGAGCTCCTACGAGCAGTACTTC. The encoded protein is CASSEKPESSYEQYF.

The CDR3 DNA sequence: TGTGCCATCAGTGAGGGCGGCAGCTACTATGGCTACACCTTC. Its translation: CAISEGGSYYGYTF. The gene calls are TRBV10-3 and TRBJ1-2, with D uncertain. Germline V gene data show CDR1 as ENHRY and CDR2 as SYGVKD. CDR3 length: 14 residues. The V gene lost 2 bases and the J gene lost 3 bases, with 10 bases spanning the gap.

CDR3 protein: CASSFSAGGETQYF. The DNA for the CDR3 is TGTGCCAGCAGCTTTTCGGCAGGGGGAGAGACCCAGTACTTC. The chain couples TRBV5-8 to TRBJ2-5, with 7 bases fitting TRBD1. The junction had 5 bases not matched to a gene; V was cut back by 2 bases and J by 4 bases. Germline V CDR1 and CDR2: SGHTS, YDEGEE. This CDR3 region has 14 residues.

The rearrangement joins TRBV5-1 to TRBJ2-5, with 12 bases aligning to TRBD2. The CDR3 covers 18 residues. Germline lookup yields CDR1 SGHRS and CDR2 YFSETQ. Losses at the gene ends were 0 bases for V and 4 bases for J; bases not matched to a gene: 10. Here the CDR3 reads CASSLERLAGGQAETQYF. The CDR3 nucleotides are TGCGCCAGCAGCTTGGAGCGCCTAGCGGGGGGGCAGGCAGAGACCCAGTACTTC.

Remarks on this clone: The junction shows a germline mismatch at one end, possibly a read error. V is TRBV28 and J is TRBJ2-7; tentatively, D is TRBD2 (6 bases). CDR3 size: 13 residues. Germline-derived CDR1 and CDR2 are MDHEN and SYDVKM. CDR3 bases: TGTGCCAGCAATCCTGATACGACTAGTCCAGTTGACTTC. Translating it yields CASNPDTTSPVDF. Looking up the rest from reference TRBV28 and TRBJ2-7 gives the full variable domain: DVKVTQSSRYLVKRTGEKVFLECVQDMDHENMFWYRQDPGLGLRLIYFSYDVKMKEKGDIPEGYSVSREKKERFSLILESASTNQTSMYLCASNPDTTSPVDFGPGTRLTVT.

The rearrangement uses TRBV9 and TRBJ2-1, with 10 bases matching TRBD2. This CDR3 has 17 residues. Germline loops: CDR1 SGDLS, CDR2 YYNGEE. Trimming took 1 base from V and 5 from J; bases not matched to a gene: 9. The CDR3: CASSVSGGLAGDNEQFF. As DNA, the CDR3 is TGTGCCAGCAGCGTATCTGGCGGGCTAGCGGGGGACAATGAGCAGTTCTTC.

This clone was seen once. This chain links TRBV7-8 with TRBJ1-1; D gene uncertain. V lost 0 bases and J lost 3, with 8 bases in between. CDR1 SGHVS and CDR2 FQNEAQ come from the germline V gene. The CDR3 length is 14 residues. The CDR3 DNA sequence: TGTGCCAGCAGCTTAGCGGTACAATACACTGAAGCTTTCTTT. This encodes CASSLAVQYTEAFF.